These T cell receptor beta chains were read from a single sample in a study of memory CD4+ T cells and cytomegalovirus serostatus. Here immunoSEQ multiplex PCR was the method, and the copy in TCRdb shows in-frame clones only, minus some. The sample includes about 96,000 clones, 75% to 85% of them seen just once. The sequenced material came from memory CD4+ T cells from blood. These receptor sequences come from an adult in good health and CMV-seropositive. CDR3s include the opening cysteine and the closing phenylalanine or tryptophan. A D gene is named only where the DNA matches it firmly. Rows give clone size only sometimes, using once, few, many, or a class for an expanded clone.

V: TRBV29-1; length: 12; D: .; size: .; J: TRBJ2-5; DNA: TGCAGCGTTGAGGACAGCCAAGAGACCCAGTACTTC; CDR3: CSVEDSQETQYF
V: TRBV7-9; length: 16; D: .; size: few; J: TRBJ1-1; DNA: TGTGCCAGCAGCTTAGGGGCCAGCCGAACCGGCACTGAAGCTTTCTTT; CDR3: CASSLGASRTGTEAFF
V: TRBV11-3; length: 14; D: TRBD2; size: .; J: TRBJ2-1; DNA: TGTGCCAGCAGCCGGGACTATACCTACAATGAGCAGTTCTTC; CDR3: CASSRDYTYNEQFF
V: TRBV2; length: 11; D: .; size: .; J: TRBJ2-2; DNA: TGTGCCAGCAGTGTATCCGGGGAGCTGTTTTTT; CDR3: CASSVSGELFF
V: TRBV6-6; length: 16; D: .; size: few; J: TRBJ1-3; DNA: TGTGCCAGCAGTTACGGTGGACAGTCCTCTGGAAACACCATATATTTT; CDR3: CASSYGGQSSGNTIYF
V: TRBV19; length: 16; D: TRBD2; size: .; J: TRBJ2-1; DNA: TGTGCCAGTAGTTCGATCGCCAGCGGGAGGGTCAATGAGCAGTTCTTC; CDR3: CASSSIASGRVNEQFF
V: TRBV28; length: 15; D: TRBD2; size: .; J: TRBJ2-1; DNA: TGTGCCAGCACCCCAGCCGGGAGGGAATACAATGAGCAGTTCTTC; CDR3: CASTPAGREYNEQFF
V: TRBV9; length: 15; D: TRBD2; size: .; J: TRBJ2-1; DNA: TGTGCCAGCAGTGTGGACGTAGCGGGAGTTGGCGAGCAGTTCTTC; CDR3: CASSVDVAGVGEQFF
V: TRBV29-1; length: 11; D: TRBD1; size: .; J: TRBJ2-7; DNA: TGCAGCGTTAGACAGGGAAGCGAGCAGTACTTC; CDR3: CSVRQGSEQYF
V: TRBV4-3; length: 14; D: TRBD1; size: few; J: TRBJ1-2; DNA: TGCGCCAGCAGCCACGGACAGGGCGACTATGGCTACACCTTC; CDR3: CASSHGQGDYGYTF
V: TRBV4-1; length: 14; D: .; size: .; J: TRBJ1-1; DNA: TGCGCCAGCAGCCAAGTGGCAGGGATCACTGAAGCTTTCTTT; CDR3: CASSQVAGITEAFF
V: TRBV11-2; length: 13; D: .; size: .; J: TRBJ2-1; DNA: TGTGCCAGCAGCTCGGAGCTTTACAATGAGCAGTTCTTC; CDR3: CASSSELYNEQFF
V: TRBV28; length: 15; D: TRBD2; size: .; J: TRBJ2-2; DNA: TGTGCCAGCGGCGGTGCTAGCGGGAACACCGGGGAGCTGTTTTTT; CDR3: CASGGASGNTGELFF
V: TRBV29-1; length: 17; D: .; size: .; J: TRBJ2-5; DNA: TGCAGCGTTCGGGGATCCCTCAGAGTAAGGGGTCAAGAGACCCAGTACTTC; CDR3: CSVRGSLRVRGQETQYF
V: TRBV5-8; length: 15; D: TRBD1; size: .; J: TRBJ1-3; DNA: TGTGCCAGCAGCGCGACCGGGACAGCTGGAAACACCATATATTTT; CDR3: CASSATGTAGNTIYF
V: TRBV7-3; length: 13; D: .; size: .; J: TRBJ1-1; DNA: TGTGCCAGCAGCTCTCAGGGAGACACTGAAGCTTTCTTT; CDR3: CASSSQGDTEAFF
V: TRBV4-2; length: 18; D: TRBD2; size: .; J: TRBJ2-1; DNA: TGTGCCAGCAGCCAACGTATGGACGGGGCTAGCGGGAGCAATGAGCAGTTCTTC; CDR3: CASSQRMDGASGSNEQFF
V: TRBV29-1; length: 13; D: TRBD2; size: .; J: TRBJ2-1; DNA: TGCAGCGTTGGTTCTAGCGGTAACAATGAGCAGTTCTTC; CDR3: CSVGSSGNNEQFF
V: TRBV2; length: 13; D: .; size: once; J: TRBJ2-7; DNA: TGTGCCAGCAGCCCGCCGGGGCCTTACGAGCAGTACTTC; CDR3: CASSPPGPYEQYF
V: TRBV5-1; length: 16; D: .; size: .; J: TRBJ2-3; DNA: TGCGCCAGCAGCCCGATGCGGGGCACTAGCACAGATACGCAGTATTTT; CDR3: CASSPMRGTSTDTQYF
V: TRBV4-2; length: 14; D: TRBD1; size: .; J: TRBJ2-7; DNA: TGTGCCAGCAGCCAAGATTTCAGGACAGGGGAAGATTACTTC; CDR3: CASSQDFRTGEDYF
V: TRBV14; length: 15; D: .; size: .; J: TRBJ2-7; DNA: TGTGCCAGCAGCCAAGATGTCTATGTCTCCGACGAGCAGTACTTC; CDR3: CASSQDVYVSDEQYF
V: TRBV28; length: 14; D: .; size: .; J: TRBJ1-4; DNA: TGTGCCAGCAGAGCCCCAGGGATCCGCGAAAAACTGTTTTTT; CDR3: CASRAPGIREKLFF
V: TRBV28; length: 14; D: .; size: few; J: TRBJ1-3; DNA: TGTGCCAGCGAGGGACCGCACTCTGGAAACACCATATATTTT; CDR3: CASEGPHSGNTIYF
V: TRBV4-2; length: 16; D: .; size: .; J: TRBJ2-1; DNA: TGTGCCAGCAGCCAACAAACAGGGATTAGCGCCAATGAGCAGTTCTTC; CDR3: CASSQQTGISANEQFF
V: TRBV11-2; length: 14; D: .; size: .; J: TRBJ1-1; DNA: TGTGCCAGCAGCTTAGATCGGGCGGTCACTGAAGCTTTCTTT; CDR3: CASSLDRAVTEAFF
V: TRBV28; length: 14; D: TRBD2; size: .; J: TRBJ2-1; DNA: TGTGCCAGCAGTTTACCCGGGAGGGCCCGAGAGCAGTTCTTC; CDR3: CASSLPGRAREQFF
V: TRBV6-1; length: 13; D: .; size: .; J: TRBJ2-7; DNA: TGTGCCAGCAGTCGGACGGCCCCCTACGAGCAGTACTTC; CDR3: CASSRTAPYEQYF
V: TRBV28; length: 14; D: TRBD1; size: .; J: TRBJ1-3; DNA: TGTGCCAGCAGCCGACAGGGGGTTAGAAACACCATATATTTT; CDR3: CASSRQGVRNTIYF
V: TRBV28; length: 11; D: .; size: .; J: TRBJ1-5; DNA: TGTGCCAGCACCCTGATTAAGCCCCAGCATTTT; CDR3: CASTLIKPQHF
V: TRBV7-6; length: 12; D: .; size: .; J: TRBJ2-3; DNA: TGTGCCAGCAGCCCCGCGACAGATACGCAGTATTTT; CDR3: CASSPATDTQYF
V: TRBV19; length: 16; D: TRBD2; size: .; J: TRBJ2-1; DNA: TGTGCCAGTAGTATAGATCGAGCGGGAACCTACAATGAGCAGTTCTTC; CDR3: CASSIDRAGTYNEQFF
V: TRBV10-3; length: 14; D: .; size: .; J: TRBJ2-7; DNA: TGTGCCATCCAGTTAGACGGGGCTTCCTACGAGCAGTACTTC; CDR3: CAIQLDGASYEQYF
V: TRBV9; length: 13; D: TRBD1; size: .; J: TRBJ2-5; DNA: TGTGCCAGCAGCGTCGACAGGGGAGAGACCCAGTACTTC; CDR3: CASSVDRGETQYF
V: TRBV7-6; length: 15; D: .; size: .; J: TRBJ1-3; DNA: TGTGCCAGCAGCTGGACATCCAGCTCTGGAAACACCATATATTTT; CDR3: CASSWTSSSGNTIYF